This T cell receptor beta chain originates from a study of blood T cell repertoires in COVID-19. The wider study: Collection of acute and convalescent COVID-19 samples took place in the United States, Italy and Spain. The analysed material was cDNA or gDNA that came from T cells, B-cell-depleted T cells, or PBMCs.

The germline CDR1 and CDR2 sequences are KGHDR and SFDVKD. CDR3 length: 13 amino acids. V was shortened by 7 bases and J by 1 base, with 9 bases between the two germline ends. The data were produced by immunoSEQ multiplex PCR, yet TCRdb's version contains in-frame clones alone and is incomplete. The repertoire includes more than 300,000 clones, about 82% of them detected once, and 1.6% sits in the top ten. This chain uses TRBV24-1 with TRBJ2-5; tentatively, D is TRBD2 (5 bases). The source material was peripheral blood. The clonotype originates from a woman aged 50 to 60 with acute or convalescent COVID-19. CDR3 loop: CATRGVVQETQYF. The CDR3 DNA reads TGTGCCACCAGGGGAGTAGTCCAAGAGACCCAGTACTTC.